This T cell receptor (beta chain) emerged from a study of blood T cell repertoires in COVID-19. The overall study: The United States, Italy and Spain supplied acute and convalescent COVID-19 samples. Sources were T cells, B-cell-depleted T cells, or PBMCs; the material itself was cDNA or gDNA.

In the source study's methods: Estimation of nucleated cell counts was performed using reference gene primer amplification. Clones were read by immunoSEQ multiplex PCR, and TCRdb kept only the in-frame ones, dropping some. The V and J calls and the clone size are those of that table, but D and trimming were determined from the DNA. The sample lists some 62,000 clones, around 80% seen once, with 15% to 20% in the top ten. Sample: peripheral blood. This TCR was recovered from a man aged 55 to 69 with acute or convalescent COVID-19.

CDR3 nucleotide sequence: TGTGCCAGCAGTCAAAGGGACAGCAAGGAGGGTATTGGTCAGCCCCAGCATTTT. It is translated as CASSQRDSKEGIGQPQHF. The chain couples TRBV28 to TRBJ1-5, with 7 positions matching TRBD1. The CDR3 sequence is 18 residues long. Germline lookup yields CDR1 MDHEN and CDR2 SYDVKM. With 5 bases clipped from V and 6 bases from J, the junction kept 19 bases outside the gene matches.